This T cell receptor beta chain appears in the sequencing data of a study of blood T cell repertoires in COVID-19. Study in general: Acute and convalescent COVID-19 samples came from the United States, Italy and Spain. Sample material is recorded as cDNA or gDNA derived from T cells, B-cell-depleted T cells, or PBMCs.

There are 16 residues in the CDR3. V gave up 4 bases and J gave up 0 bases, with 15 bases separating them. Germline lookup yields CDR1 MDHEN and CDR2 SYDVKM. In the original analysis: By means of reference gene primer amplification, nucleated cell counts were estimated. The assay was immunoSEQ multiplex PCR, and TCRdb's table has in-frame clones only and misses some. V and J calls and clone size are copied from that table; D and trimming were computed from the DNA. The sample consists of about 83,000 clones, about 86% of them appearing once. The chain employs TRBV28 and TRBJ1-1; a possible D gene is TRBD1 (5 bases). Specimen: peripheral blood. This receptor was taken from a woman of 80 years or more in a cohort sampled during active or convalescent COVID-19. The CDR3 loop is CASSSPSAGMNTEAFF. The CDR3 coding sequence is TGTGCCAGCAGTTCCCCGTCGGCAGGGATGAACACTGAAGCTTTCTTT.